What follows are 6 T cell receptor beta chains derived from one specimen sequenced in a study of T cell responses to AZD1222 COVID-19 vaccine. Clones were read by immunoSEQ multiplex PCR, and TCRdb kept only the in-frame ones, dropping some. The sample lists about 140,000 clones, around nine tenths occurring once. The sequencing used peripheral blood, collected on day 0 of AZD1222 vaccination. These receptors all stem from an adult in good health.

CDR3 amino acids: CASSLGVQGNYGYTF. CDR3 DNA: TGTGCCAGCAGCTTAGGGGTACAGGGAAACTATGGCTACACCTTC. The chain recombines TRBV11-2 with TRBJ1-2, with D possibly being TRBD1 (6 bases). The ends were cut back, 1 base at V and 2 bases at J, with 11 bases in the middle. CDR1 is SGHAT, CDR2 FQNNGV, per germline. This CDR3 has 15 amino acids.

The table lists this clone with a count of one. This chain links TRBV7-3 with TRBJ2-7; TRBD2 aligns across 10 bases. CDR3 size: 14 residues. The germline gives CDR1 SGHTA, CDR2 FQGTGA. Trimming at V came to 7 bases and at J to 2 bases, leaving 5 bases not matched to a gene. The CDR3 loop reads CASTEREGPYEQYF. CDR3 bases: TGTGCCAGCACGGAGCGGGAGGGACCCTACGAGCAGTACTTC.

The rearrangement links TRBV21-1 to TRBJ1-2. TRBV21-1 is noted as a pseudogene. The CDR3 covers 15 residues. CDR3 loop: CASSTPGPTTSGYTF. Here the CDR3 DNA reads TGTGCCAGCAGCACGCCGGGACCGACGACAAGTGGCTACACCTTC.

CDR3 nucleotides: TGTGCCAGCACCCCACAGCGCCGTGAAGCTTTCTTT. Protein sequence: CASTPQRREAFF. The V call is TRBV2, the J call TRBJ1-1; D gene uncertain. Trimming took off 7 bases at V and 7 bases at J, with 13 bases between the two ends. The CDR3 runs to 12 residues. Germline assignment: CDR1 SNHLY and CDR2 FYNNEI.

This clone was counted a few times. The same CDR3 is also encoded by other DNA sequences in this sample. The genes are TRBV12-3 or TRBV12-4 and TRBJ2-5, with D possibly being TRBD2 (5 bases). The V end was cut by 0 bases, the J end by 5 bases, with 7 bases between. This CDR3 spans 13 amino acids. The CDR3 loop is CASSLAGVETQYF. The CDR3 DNA is TGTGCCAGCAGTTTAGCCGGGGTGGAGACCCAGTACTTC.

This chain joins TRBV5-1 and TRBJ2-3; no firm D call. This CDR3 region has 13 residues. Trimming took 1 base from V and 0 from J, leaving 3 bases between them. Germline loops: CDR1 SGHRS, CDR2 YFSETQ. The CDR3 DNA follows: TGCGCCAGCAGCTTGCTGAGCACAGATACGCAGTATTTT. This encodes CASSLLSTDTQYF.